This T cell receptor (beta chain) was sequenced during a study of cytomegalovirus exposure and HLA in healthy donors. Overall study context: Inside one of the first data releases sat around 77 million unique TCRs taken from HLA-typed donors. Findings and limits, study-wide: For TCR beta chains, V- and J-gene trimming was later linked to a missense DCLRE1C variant. A few of the chains that were CMV-associated were confirmed in vitro to be specific for CMV antigens.

60 Vbeta and 13 Jbeta primers were used in PCR. As processed by the authors: Among the unique TCR beta chains that a later analysis counted, about 84 million in all, 9.5 million to 11 million were shared. Libraries were prepared by immunoSEQ multiplex PCR; TCRdb keeps only in-frame clonotypes and omits some of them. Clonal size and the V and J genes are those of that table, whereas D and trimming came from the DNA. The sample has roughly 140,000 clones, 79% seen once. To note about this clone: What it recognizes is unknown.

Between the trimmed V and J ends, which lost 4 bases and 3 bases, there was a span of 16 bases. This CDR3 spans 15 amino acids. Germline V CDR1 and CDR2: SGDLS, YYNGEE. Sequenced sample: PBMCs. V and J are TRBV9 and TRBJ2-5; TRBD1 is a possible D gene (6 bases). The source is a man between 50 and 59 years old in good health and CMV-seropositive. CDR3 residues: CASSPHGEGEETQYF. The DNA of the CDR3 is TGTGCCAGCAGCCCCCACGGTGAGGGGGAAGAGACCCAGTACTTC.